This passage covers 9 T cell receptor beta chains from one sample sequenced in a study of cytomegalovirus exposure and HLA in healthy donors. In the PCR, 60 Vbeta and 13 Jbeta primers were used. Generated by immunoSEQ multiplex PCR, the TCRdb table keeps only in-frame clones and is missing some. The table for this sample gives some 120,000 clones. The sequencing input was PBMCs. The receptors were gathered from a man aged 18 to 30 in good health and CMV-seronegative.

The genes are TRBV5-6 and TRBJ2-7; TRBD1 matches at 8 bases. V shed 0 bases, J shed 4 bases, and the junction held 6 bases outside the gene matches. Germline assignment: CDR1 SGHDT and CDR2 YYEEEE. This CDR3 has 15 residues. CDR3: CASSLDPGTGYEQYF. In nucleotides, the CDR3 is TGTGCCAGCAGCTTGGACCCCGGGACAGGATACGAGCAGTACTTC. Based on the CDR3 plus reference TRBV5-6 and TRBJ2-7, the full variable domain is DAGVTQSPTHLIKTRGQQVTLRCSPKSGHDTVSWYQQALGQGPQFIFQYYEEEERQRGNFPDRFSGHQFPNYSSELNVNALLLGDSALYLCASSLDPGTGYEQYFGPGTRLTVT.

The CDR3 spells CASSGPAGDQPQHF. DNA of the CDR3: TGTGCCAGCAGTGGACCGGCAGGGGATCAGCCCCAGCATTTT. The chain couples TRBV6-1 to TRBJ1-5; D may be TRBD1 (6 bases). The ends were cut back, 4 bases at V and 5 bases at J, with 12 bases in the middle. Germline CDR1 is MNHNS and CDR2 is SASEGT. The CDR3 is 14 residues long.

This rearrangement joins TRBV4-1 to TRBJ2-7; TRBD1 might be the D (6 bases). From germline, CDR1 is MGHRA and CDR2 YSYEKL. V lost 1 base and J 4 bases, leaving 14 bases between the germline ends. The CDR3 covers 15 residues. The CDR3 loop is CASSQVVGTNYEQYF. The DNA for the CDR3 is TGCGCCAGCAGCCAAGTTGTAGGGACAAATTACGAGCAGTACTTC.

V and J are TRBV6-1 and TRBJ1-5; tentative D call: TRBD1 (6 bases). V was pared by 0 bases and J by 7 bases, with 13 bases between. This CDR3 has 15 residues. From germline, CDR1 is MNHNS and CDR2 SASEGT. CDR3 DNA: TGTGCCAGCAGTGAAGCAGGAGGGGGAGGGCAGCCCCAGCATTTT. This sequence encodes CASSEAGGGGQPQHF.

The chain carries TRBV5-1 and TRBJ1-4, with 7 nucleotides matching TRBD1. V lost 3 bases to trimming and J lost 4 bases; unmatched junction nucleotides: 6. CDR1 is SGHRS, CDR2 YFSETQ, per germline. The CDR3 covers 15 residues. The CDR3 nucleotides are TGCGCCAGCAGCTGGGGGGACAGTGATAATGAAAAACTGTTTTTT. Translating it yields CASSWGDSDNEKLFF.

J is TRBJ1-2 and V is TRBV4-1; tentatively, D is TRBD1 (6 bases). CDR3 length: 16 amino acids. Trimming took off 4 bases at V and 3 bases at J, with 18 bases between the two ends. The germline V gene encodes CDR1 MGHRA and CDR2 YSYEKL. CDR3 loop: CASSPPSRQVHYGYTF. CDR3 sequence (DNA): TGCGCCAGCAGCCCTCCTTCTAGACAGGTCCACTATGGCTACACCTTC.

The chain combines TRBV27 with TRBJ2-7; 8 bases map to TRBD1. In germline, CDR1 is MNHEY, CDR2 SMNVEV (reference sequence). The CDR3 sequence is 13 residues long. Losses at the gene ends were 8 bases for V and 3 bases for J; bases not matched to a gene: 6. The CDR3 sequence is CASGTGGFYEQYF. For the CDR3, the DNA is TGTGCCAGCGGAACAGGGGGGTTCTACGAGCAGTACTTC.

The chain joins TRBV5-1 to TRBJ2-5; the match to TRBD1 covers 10 bases. The germline V gene encodes CDR1 SGHRS and CDR2 YFSETQ. Trimming took 5 bases from V and 5 from J; bases not matched to a gene: 6. CDR3 length equals 14 residues. The CDR3 DNA is TGCGCCAGCAGTCCGGGACAGGGGATTGAGACCCAGTACTTC. Its protein product is CASSPGQGIETQYF.

The CDR3, as DNA: TGTGCCACCCGGACTAGAGGGTCCTACAATGAGCAGTTCTTC. Translated: CATRTRGSYNEQFF. The V gene is TRBV28, the J gene TRBJ2-1, with 7 bases identical to TRBD2. The V gene end was trimmed by 10 bases and the J gene end by 1 base; junction bases not matched to a gene: 7. This CDR3 is built from 14 residues. Germline V CDR1 and CDR2: MDHEN, SYDVKM. The variable domain in full, with the rest retrieved from reference TRBV28 and TRBJ2-1, is DVKVTQSSRYLVKRTGEKVFLECVQDMDHENMFWYRQDPGLGLRLIYFSYDVKMKEKGDIPEGYSVSREKKERFSLILESASTNQTSMYLCATRTRGSYNEQFFGPGTRLTVL.